This T cell receptor beta chain was identified in a study of human T cells and chemical hapten exposure. Study conclusions and caveats: Unchanged with DPC sensitization were TCRs above 1 in 1000 frequency.

This clonotype was counted a few times. Antigen unknown. Single cDNA molecules in the library carried unique molecular identifiers attached during preparation. As processed by the authors: Sequenced samples showed a median of roughly 99,000 TCRs each, with counts running from around 25,000 to 690,000. A single record per CDR3 protein comes from TCRdb applying MiXCR to the reads. Here the V and J calls rest on TCRdb's processing, not on the authors' analysis. This sample has more than 100,000 distinct CDR3 sequences; less than 10% occur once, and the top ten carry 1.1% to 1.5%. The authors' total RNA extraction used unfractionated whole blood. The sequenced material came from whole blood. This clonotype was obtained from a human donor in good health. Some clones in this sample may be carry-over from other donors' samples.

The CDR3 region has the DNA TGTGCCAGCATTCGGACTAGCGGGACACCACCAGATACGCAGTATTTT. Translation gives CASIRTSGTPPDTQYF. The chain joins TRBV2 to TRBJ2-3, with 12 bases identical to TRBD2. V lost 7 bases to trimming and J lost 4 bases; unmatched junction nucleotides: 9. Germline V CDR1 and CDR2: SNHLY, FYNNEI. This CDR3 spans 16 amino acids.